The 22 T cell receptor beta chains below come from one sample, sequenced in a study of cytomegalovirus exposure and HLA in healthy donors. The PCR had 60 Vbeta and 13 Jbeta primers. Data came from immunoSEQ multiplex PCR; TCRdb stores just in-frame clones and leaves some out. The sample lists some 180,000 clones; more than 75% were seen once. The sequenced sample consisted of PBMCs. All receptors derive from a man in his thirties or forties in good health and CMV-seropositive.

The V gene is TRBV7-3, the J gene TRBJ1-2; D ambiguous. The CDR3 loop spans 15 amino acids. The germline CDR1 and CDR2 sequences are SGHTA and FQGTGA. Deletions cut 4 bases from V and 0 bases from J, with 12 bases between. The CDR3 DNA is TGTGCCAGCAGCTCCGACGTTCAGGCTAACTATGGCTACACCTTC. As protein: CASSSDVQANYGYTF.

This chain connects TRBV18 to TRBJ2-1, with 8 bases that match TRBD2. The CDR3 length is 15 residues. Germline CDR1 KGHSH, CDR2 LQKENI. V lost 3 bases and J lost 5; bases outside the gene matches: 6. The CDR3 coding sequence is TGTGCCAGCTCACCGCCAGCGGGAGTCAACAATGAGCAGTTCTTC. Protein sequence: CASSPPAGVNNEQFF.

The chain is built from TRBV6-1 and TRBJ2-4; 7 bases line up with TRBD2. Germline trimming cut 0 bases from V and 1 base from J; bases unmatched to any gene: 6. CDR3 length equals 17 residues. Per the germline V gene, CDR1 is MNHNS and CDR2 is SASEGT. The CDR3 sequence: CASSEAKGLVAKNIQYF. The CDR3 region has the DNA TGTGCCAGCAGTGAAGCTAAAGGACTAGTTGCCAAAAACATTCAGTACTTC.

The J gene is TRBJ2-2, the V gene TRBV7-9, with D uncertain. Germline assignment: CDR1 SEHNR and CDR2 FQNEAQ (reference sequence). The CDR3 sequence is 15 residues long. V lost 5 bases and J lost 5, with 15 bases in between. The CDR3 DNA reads TGTGCCAGCAGCCCCTCGGCAACGAGGACCGGGGAGCTGTTTTTT. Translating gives CASSPSATRTGELFF.

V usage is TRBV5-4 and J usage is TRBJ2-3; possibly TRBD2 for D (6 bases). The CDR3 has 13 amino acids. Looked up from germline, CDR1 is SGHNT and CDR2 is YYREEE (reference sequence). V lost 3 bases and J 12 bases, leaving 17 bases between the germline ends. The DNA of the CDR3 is TGTGCCAGCAGCTCGCCCGGGGACGGGGGTCAGTATTTT. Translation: CASSSPGDGGQYF.

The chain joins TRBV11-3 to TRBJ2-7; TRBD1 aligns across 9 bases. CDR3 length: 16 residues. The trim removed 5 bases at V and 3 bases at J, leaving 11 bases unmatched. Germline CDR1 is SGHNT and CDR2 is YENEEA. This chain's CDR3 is CASSHPGQGTFYEQYF. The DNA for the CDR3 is TGTGCCAGCAGCCACCCTGGACAGGGGACTTTCTACGAGCAGTACTTC.

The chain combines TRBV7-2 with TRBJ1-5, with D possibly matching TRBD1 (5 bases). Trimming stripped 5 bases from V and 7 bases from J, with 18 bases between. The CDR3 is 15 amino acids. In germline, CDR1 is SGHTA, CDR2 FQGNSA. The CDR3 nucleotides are TGTGCCAGCAGCCGAGCGGGGTCGGAGGGGCAGCCCCAGCATTTT. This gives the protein CASSRAGSEGQPQHF. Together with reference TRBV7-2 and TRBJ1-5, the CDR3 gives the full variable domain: GAGVSQSPSNKVTEKGKDVELRCDPISGHTALYWYRQSLGQGLEFLIYFQGNSAPDKSGLPSDRFSAERTGGSVSTLTIQRTQQEDSAVYLCASSRAGSEGQPQHFGDGTRLSIL.

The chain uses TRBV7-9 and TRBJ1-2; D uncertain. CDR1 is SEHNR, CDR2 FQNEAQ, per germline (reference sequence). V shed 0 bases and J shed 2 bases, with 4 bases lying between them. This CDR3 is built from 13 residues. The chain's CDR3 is CASSLAVNYGYTF. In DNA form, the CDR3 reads TGTGCCAGCAGCTTAGCTGTAAACTATGGCTACACCTTC.

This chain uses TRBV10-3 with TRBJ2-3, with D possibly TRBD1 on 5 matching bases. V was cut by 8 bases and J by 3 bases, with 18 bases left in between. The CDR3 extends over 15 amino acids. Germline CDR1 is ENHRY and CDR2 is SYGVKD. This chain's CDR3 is CAIQSAGHETDTQYF. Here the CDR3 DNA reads TGTGCCATCCAATCCGCCGGACATGAGACAGATACGCAGTATTTT.

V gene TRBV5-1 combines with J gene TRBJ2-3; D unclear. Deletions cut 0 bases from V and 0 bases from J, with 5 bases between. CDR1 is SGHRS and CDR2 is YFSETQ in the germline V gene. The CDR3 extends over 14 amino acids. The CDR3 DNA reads TGCGCCAGCAGCTTGGCAAGCAGCACAGATACGCAGTATTTT. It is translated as CASSLASSTDTQYF.

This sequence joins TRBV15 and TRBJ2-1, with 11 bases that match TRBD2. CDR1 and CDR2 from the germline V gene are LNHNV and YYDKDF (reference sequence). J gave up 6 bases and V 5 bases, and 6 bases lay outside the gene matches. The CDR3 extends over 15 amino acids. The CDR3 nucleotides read TGTGCCACCAGCTCACTCCTAGCGGGAGGCAATGAGCAGTTCTTC. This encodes CATSSLLAGGNEQFF.

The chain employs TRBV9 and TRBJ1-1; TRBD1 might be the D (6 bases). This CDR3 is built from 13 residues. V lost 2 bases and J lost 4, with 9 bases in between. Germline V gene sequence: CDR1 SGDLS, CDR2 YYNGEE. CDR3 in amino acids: CASSVRGGTEAFF. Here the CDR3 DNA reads TGTGCCAGCAGCGTTAGAGGGGGCACTGAAGCTTTCTTT.

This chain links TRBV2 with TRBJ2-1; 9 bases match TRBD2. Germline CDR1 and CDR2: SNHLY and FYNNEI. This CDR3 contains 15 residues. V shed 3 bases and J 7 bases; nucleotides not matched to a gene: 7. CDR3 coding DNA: TGTGCCAGCAGTGACCCCCGGGCGGGAGGGAATGAGCAGTTCTTC. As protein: CASSDPRAGGNEQFF.

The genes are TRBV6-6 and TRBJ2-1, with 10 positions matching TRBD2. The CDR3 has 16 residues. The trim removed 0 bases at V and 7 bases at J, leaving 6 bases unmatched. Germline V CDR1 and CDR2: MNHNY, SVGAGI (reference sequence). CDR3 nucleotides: TGTGCCAGCAGTTACTCCAGAGCGGGAGGGCCTAATGAGCAGTTCTTC. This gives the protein CASSYSRAGGPNEQFF.

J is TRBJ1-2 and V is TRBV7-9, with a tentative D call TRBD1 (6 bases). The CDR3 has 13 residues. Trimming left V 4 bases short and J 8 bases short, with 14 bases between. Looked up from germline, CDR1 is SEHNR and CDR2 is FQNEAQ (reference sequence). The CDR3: CASSSPGQSGYTF. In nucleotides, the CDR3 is TGTGCCAGCAGCTCCCCTGGACAGAGCGGCTACACCTTC. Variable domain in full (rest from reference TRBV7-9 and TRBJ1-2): DTGVSQNPRHKITKRGQNVTFRCDPISEHNRLYWYRQTLGQGPEFLTYFQNEAQLEKSRLLSDRFSAERPKGSFSTLEIQRTEQGDSAMYLCASSSPGQSGYTFGSGTRLTVV.

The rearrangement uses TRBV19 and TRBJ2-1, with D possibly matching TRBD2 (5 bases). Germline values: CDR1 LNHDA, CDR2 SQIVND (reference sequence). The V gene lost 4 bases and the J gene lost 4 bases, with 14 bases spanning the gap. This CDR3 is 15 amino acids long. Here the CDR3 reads CASSTDRGPYNEQFF. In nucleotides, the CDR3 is TGTGCCAGTAGTACCGACCGAGGGCCGTACAATGAGCAGTTCTTC.

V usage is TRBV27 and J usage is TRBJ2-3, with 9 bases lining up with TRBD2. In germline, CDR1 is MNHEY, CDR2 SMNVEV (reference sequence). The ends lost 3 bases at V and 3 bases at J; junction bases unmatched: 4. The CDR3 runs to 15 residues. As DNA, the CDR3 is TGTGCCAGCAGTTTGGAGACTAGCGGTACAGATACGCAGTATTTT. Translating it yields CASSLETSGTDTQYF.

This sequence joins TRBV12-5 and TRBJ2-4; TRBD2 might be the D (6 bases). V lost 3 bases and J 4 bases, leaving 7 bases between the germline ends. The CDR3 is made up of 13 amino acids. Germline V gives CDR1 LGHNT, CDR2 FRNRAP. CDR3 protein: CASGFREKNIQYF. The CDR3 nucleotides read TGTGCTAGTGGTTTCCGGGAGAAAAACATTCAGTACTTC.

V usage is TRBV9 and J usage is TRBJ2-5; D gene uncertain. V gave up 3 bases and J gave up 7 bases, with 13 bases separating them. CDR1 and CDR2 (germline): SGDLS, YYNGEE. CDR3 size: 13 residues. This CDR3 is CASSADTLGTQYF. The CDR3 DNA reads TGTGCCAGCAGCGCCGACACATTGGGGACCCAGTACTTC.

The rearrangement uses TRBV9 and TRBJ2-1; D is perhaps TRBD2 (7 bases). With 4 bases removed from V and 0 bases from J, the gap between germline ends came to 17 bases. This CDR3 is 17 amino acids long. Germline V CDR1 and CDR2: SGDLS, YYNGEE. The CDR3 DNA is TGTGCCAGCAGCTCTGTGGGGGGGCTGAGCTCCTACAATGAGCAGTTCTTC. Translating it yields CASSSVGGLSSYNEQFF.

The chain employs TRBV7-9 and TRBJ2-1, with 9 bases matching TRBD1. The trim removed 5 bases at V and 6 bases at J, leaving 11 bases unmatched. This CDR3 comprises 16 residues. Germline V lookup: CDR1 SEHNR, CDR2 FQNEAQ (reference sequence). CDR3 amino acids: CASSVNRGQYLNEQFF. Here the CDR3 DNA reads TGTGCCAGCAGCGTGAACAGGGGGCAGTATCTCAATGAGCAGTTCTTC.

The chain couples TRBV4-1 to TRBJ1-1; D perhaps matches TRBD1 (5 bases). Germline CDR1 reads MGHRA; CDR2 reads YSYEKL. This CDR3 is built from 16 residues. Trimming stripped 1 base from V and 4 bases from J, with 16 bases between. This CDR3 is CASSQGITGGGTEAFF. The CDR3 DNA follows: TGCGCCAGCAGCCAAGGGATCACGGGGGGGGGCACTGAAGCTTTCTTT.